The clone carrying this TCR beta chain was seen more than once but under ten times. The record originates from a study of CD8 T cells in ankylosing spondylitis. The CDR3 is made up of 16 amino acids. Germline V gene sequence: CDR1 SGHVS, CDR2 FNYEAQ. J lost 2 bases, V lost 1 base, and 5 bases had no gene match. Library preparation for TCR beta used quantitative 5'-RACE with molecular barcodes. TCRdb used MiXCR to reprocess the 5' RACE reads, holding one entry per CDR3 protein. The table has about 220,000 distinct CDR3 sequences, about 11% seen once. Sequencing input: blood, either unsorted or a sorted T cell fraction (not recorded which). The TCR originated in a male donor with ankylosing spondylitis or in good health (not recorded which). The chain links TRBV7-6 to TRBJ2-7, with 10 bases matching TRBD1. CDR3: CASSLGVGTGAYEQYF. The CDR3 nucleotides are TGTGCCAGCAGCTTAGGAGTTGGGACAGGGGCCTACGAGCAGTACTTC.